This T cell receptor (beta chain) was sequenced in a study of blood T cell repertoires in COVID-19 (TCRdb year 2020). Study-level background: Collaborator samples came from the United States, Italy and Spain and covered acute and convalescent phases of COVID-19. The prospective study material was composed of cDNA or gDNA derived from T cells, B-cell-depleted T cells, or PBMCs. Deeply sampled blood TCRbeta repertoires from subjects exposed to, actively infected with, or recovered from COVID-19 were included in the dataset. A freely available public database, intended as a resource for researchers studying the immune response to SARS-CoV-2, is where the repertoires were released. The samples were drawn from two sources: the first 160 participants of the ongoing ImmuneRACE study, and about 1,300 subjects contributed by 6 global collaborators. Nearly every sample came with metadata listing a de-identified subject ID, COVID-19 status, age in years and sex. Where available, HLA class I and class II types were taken from metadata supplied by the sample provider and were not determined by assay-based typing. Overall study outcomes, separate from this receptor: Clinical and demographic metadata were provided uncurated, with the amount varying by source and participant.

There are 17 amino acids in the CDR3, from cysteine to phenylalanine inclusive. Only the CDR3 DNA stays, 51 bases, in frame from base 1. Between the V and J ends, shortened by 8 bases and 0 bases respectively, the junction contains 17 bases. The germline V gene supplies CDR1 SNHLY and CDR2 FYNNEI. Worth noting for this clone: The antigen it recognizes is unknown. Per-nucleotide qualities are absent, and no much larger clonotype sits a single base away.

The collaborating institutions used their own protocols to collect whole blood in K2EDTA tubes. For TCRbeta analysis, collaborators shipped samples in one of three forms: frozen whole blood, isolated PBMCs, or DNA extracted from either of those sample types. The immunoSEQ Assay, a bias-controlled multiplex PCR, was used to amplify TCRbeta CDR3 regions from genomic DNA. The authors processed their data as follows. The number of nucleated cells in each sample was estimated from the amplification of reference gene primers within the assay. To quantify the absolute abundance of each unique TCRbeta CDR3 rearrangement, sequence reads were collapsed and filtered. For each sample, productive Simpson clonality was calculated by taking the square root of Simpson's diversity index across productive rearrangements. TCRdb mirrors the immuneACCESS table, restricted to in-frame sequences. Some clones are absent from its copies; in checked studies, under half trace to an unresolved V gene, and the reason for the others is unknown. The V and J calls and the clone size are those of that table, but D and trimming were determined from the DNA. The sample table records 220,000 or so clones; around four fifths of these occur just once. Around 1.9% of the sample is in the top ten clones.

This receptor was taken from a woman older than 75 with acute or convalescent COVID-19. The specimen sequenced was peripheral blood. The sequence links TRBV2 to TRBJ2-6; possibly the D gene is TRBD1, per 5 matching bases. In nucleotide form, the sequence is TGTGCCAGCTGGAAGAGCTACCAGGGCTCTGGGGCCAACGTCCTGACTTTC. This encodes CASWKSYQGSGANVLTF.